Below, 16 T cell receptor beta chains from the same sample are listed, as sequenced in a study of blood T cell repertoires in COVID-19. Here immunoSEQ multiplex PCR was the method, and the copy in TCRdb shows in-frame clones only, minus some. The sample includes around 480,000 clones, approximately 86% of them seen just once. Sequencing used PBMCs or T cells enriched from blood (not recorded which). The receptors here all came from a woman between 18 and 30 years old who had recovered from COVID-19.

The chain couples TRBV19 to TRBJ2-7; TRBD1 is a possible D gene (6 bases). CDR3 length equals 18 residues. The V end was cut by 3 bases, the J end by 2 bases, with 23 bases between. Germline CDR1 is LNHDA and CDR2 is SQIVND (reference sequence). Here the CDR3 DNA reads TGTGCCAGTAGTATTCGGTACAGGGATTCCCAACGGACCTACGAGCAGTACTTC. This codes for CASSIRYRDSQRTYEQYF.

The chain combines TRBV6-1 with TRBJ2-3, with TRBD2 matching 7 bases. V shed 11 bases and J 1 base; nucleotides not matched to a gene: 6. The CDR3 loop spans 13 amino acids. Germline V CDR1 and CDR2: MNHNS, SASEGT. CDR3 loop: CAAGLAGTDTQYF. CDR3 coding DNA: TGTGCCGCAGGGCTAGCGGGCACAGATACGCAGTATTTT.

CDR3 sequence reads: CAWSVARGRNEKLFF. The CDR3 DNA reads TGTGCCTGGAGTGTAGCCCGGGGAAGGAATGAAAAACTGTTTTTT. The genes are TRBV30 and TRBJ1-4, with D unresolved. The germline V gene has CDR1 GTSNPN and CDR2 SVGIG (reference sequence). The V end was cut by 0 bases, the J end by 5 bases, with 13 bases between. CDR3 length: 15 amino acids. The full variable domain, with the rest looked up from reference TRBV30 and TRBJ1-4, is SQTIHQWPATLVQPVGSPLSLECTVEGTSNPNLYWYRQAAGRGLQLLFYSVGIGQISSEVPQNLSASRPQDRQFILSSKKLLLSDSGFYLCAWSVARGRNEKLFFGSGTQLSVL.

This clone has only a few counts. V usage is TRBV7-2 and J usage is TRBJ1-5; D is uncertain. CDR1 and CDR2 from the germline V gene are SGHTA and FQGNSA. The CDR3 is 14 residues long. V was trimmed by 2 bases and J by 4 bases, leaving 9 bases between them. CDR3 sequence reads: CASSLRLLNQPQHF. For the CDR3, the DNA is TGTGCCAGCAGCTTAAGACTCTTGAATCAGCCCCAGCATTTT.

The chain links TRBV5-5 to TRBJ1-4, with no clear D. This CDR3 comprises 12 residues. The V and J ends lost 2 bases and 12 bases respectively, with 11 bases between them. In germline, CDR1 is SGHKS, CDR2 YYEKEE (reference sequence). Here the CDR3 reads CASSFSSGELFF. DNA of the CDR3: TGTGCCAGCAGCTTCTCCTCCGGGGAACTGTTTTTT.

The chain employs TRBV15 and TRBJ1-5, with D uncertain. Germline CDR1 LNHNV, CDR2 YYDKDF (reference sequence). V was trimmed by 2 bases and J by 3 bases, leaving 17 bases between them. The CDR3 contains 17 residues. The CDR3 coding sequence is TGTGCCACCAGCAGATCATCCCTAGGAGGGATCAATCAGCCCCAGCATTTT. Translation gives CATSRSSLGGINQPQHF.

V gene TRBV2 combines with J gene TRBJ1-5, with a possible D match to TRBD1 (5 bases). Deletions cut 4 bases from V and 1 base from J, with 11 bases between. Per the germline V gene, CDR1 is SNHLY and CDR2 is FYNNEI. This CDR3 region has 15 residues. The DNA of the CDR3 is TGTGCCAGCAGTGGCCAGGGTGGGAGCAATCAGCCCCAGCATTTT. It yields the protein CASSGQGGSNQPQHF. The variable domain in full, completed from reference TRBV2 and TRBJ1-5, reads EPEVTQTPSHQVTQMGQEVILRCVPISNHLYFYWYRQILGQKVEFLVSFYNNEISEKSEIFDDQFSVERPDGSNFTLKIRSTKLEDSAMYFCASSGQGGSNQPQHFGDGTRLSIL.

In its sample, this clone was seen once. The CDR3 protein is CASSRGRGRNYGYTF. In DNA form, the CDR3 reads TGTGCCAGCTCACGAGGTAGGGGGCGTAACTATGGCTACACCTTC. This rearrangement joins TRBV3-1 (or the pseudogene TRBV3-2) to TRBJ1-2; TRBD1 matches at 7 bases. The trim removed 8 bases at V and 1 base at J, leaving 10 bases unmatched. The germline CDR1 and CDR2 sequences are LGHDT and YNNKEL (reference sequence). The CDR3 length is 15 residues.

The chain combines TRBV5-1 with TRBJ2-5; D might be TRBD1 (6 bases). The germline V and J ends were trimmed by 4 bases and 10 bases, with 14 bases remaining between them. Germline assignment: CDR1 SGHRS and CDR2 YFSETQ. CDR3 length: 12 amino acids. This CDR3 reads CASSPEGERQYF. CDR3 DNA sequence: TGCGCCAGCAGCCCTGAGGGGGAGCGCCAGTACTTC.

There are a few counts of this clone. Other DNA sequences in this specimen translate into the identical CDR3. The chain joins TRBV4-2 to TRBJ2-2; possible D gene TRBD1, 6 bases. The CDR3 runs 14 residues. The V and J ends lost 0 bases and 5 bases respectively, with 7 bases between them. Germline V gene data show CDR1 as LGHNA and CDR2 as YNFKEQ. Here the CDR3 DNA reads TGTGCCAGCAGCCAAGATACAGGGACCGGGGAGCTGTTTTTT. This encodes CASSQDTGTGELFF.

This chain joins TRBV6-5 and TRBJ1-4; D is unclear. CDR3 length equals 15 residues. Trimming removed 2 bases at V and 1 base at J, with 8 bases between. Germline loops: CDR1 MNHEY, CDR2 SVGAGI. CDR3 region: CASSYGGRTNEKLFF. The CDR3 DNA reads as TGTGCCAGCAGTTACGGTGGCAGAACTAATGAAAAACTGTTTTTT.

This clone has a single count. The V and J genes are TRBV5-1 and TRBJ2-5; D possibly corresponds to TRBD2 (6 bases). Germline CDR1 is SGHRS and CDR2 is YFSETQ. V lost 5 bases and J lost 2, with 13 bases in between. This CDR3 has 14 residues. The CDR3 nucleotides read TGCGCCAGCAGGGGACTGGTCGAACAAGAGACCCAGTACTTC. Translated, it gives CASRGLVEQETQYF.

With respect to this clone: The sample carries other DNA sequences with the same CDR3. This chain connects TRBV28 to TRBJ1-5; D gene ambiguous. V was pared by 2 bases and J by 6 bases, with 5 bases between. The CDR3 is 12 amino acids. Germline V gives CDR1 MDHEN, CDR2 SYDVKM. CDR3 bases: TGTGCCAGCAGTTTAGCAGGTCAGCCCCAGCATTTT. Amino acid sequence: CASSLAGQPQHF.

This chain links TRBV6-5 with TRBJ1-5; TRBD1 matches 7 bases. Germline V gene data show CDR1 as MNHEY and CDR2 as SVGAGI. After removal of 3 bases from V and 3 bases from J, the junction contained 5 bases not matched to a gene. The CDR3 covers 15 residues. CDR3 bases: TGTGCCAGCAGTTATGAACAGGGGTCCAATCAGCCCCAGCATTTT. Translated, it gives CASSYEQGSNQPQHF.

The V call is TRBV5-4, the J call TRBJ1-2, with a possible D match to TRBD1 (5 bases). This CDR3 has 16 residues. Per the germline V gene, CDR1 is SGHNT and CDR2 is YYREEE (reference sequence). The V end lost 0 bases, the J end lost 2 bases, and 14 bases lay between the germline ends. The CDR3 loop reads CASSLDGGGLNYGYTF. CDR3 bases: TGTGCCAGCAGCTTGGATGGGGGGGGATTAAACTATGGCTACACCTTC.

CDR3 sequence (DNA): TGTGCCAGCAACTCTGGACAGGACTATGGCTACACCTTC. Protein product: CASNSGQDYGYTF. The chain couples TRBV28 to TRBJ1-2; the match to TRBD1 covers 7 bases. Unmatched junction bases numbered 5, after V lost 7 bases and J lost 3 bases. This CDR3 is built from 13 residues. CDR1 and CDR2 (germline): MDHEN, SYDVKM.